The clone carrying this T cell receptor beta chain was counted a few times. Its antigen is not identified. The data were obtained in a study of regulatory T cells in long-lasting Graves disease. Study results and caveats: Small sample size may have lowered accuracy.

Building of the TCR beta libraries involved iRepertoire HTBI primers and Arm-PCR of CDR3 regions. MiXCR was run by TCRdb on the multiplex PCR reads, yielding one entry per CDR3 protein. This repertoire shows approximately 350,000 distinct CDR3 sequences, approximately 25% found once; its top ten account for 28%. Time point: persistent/refractory GD, antithyroid drugs over 5 years with positive TRAb. Making the TCR library involved RNA that had been extracted from PBMCs. The CDR3 contains 16 residues. The V gene's germline CDR1 is LNHDA and CDR2 SQIVND (reference sequence). V was trimmed by 9 bases and J by 5 bases, leaving 23 bases between them.

The sequence came from a woman in her thirties or forties with Graves disease. This chain joins TRBV19 and TRBJ1-5; tentative D call: TRBD1 (5 bases). Sequencing used peripheral blood mononuclear cells (PBMCs), obtained when the disease was refractory, from a patient treated with antithyroid drugs. This CDR3 reads CASRWGTRGRDQPQHF. CDR3 in DNA: TGTGCCAGCCGCTGGGGCACACGGGGTAGGGATCAGCCCCAGCATTTT.